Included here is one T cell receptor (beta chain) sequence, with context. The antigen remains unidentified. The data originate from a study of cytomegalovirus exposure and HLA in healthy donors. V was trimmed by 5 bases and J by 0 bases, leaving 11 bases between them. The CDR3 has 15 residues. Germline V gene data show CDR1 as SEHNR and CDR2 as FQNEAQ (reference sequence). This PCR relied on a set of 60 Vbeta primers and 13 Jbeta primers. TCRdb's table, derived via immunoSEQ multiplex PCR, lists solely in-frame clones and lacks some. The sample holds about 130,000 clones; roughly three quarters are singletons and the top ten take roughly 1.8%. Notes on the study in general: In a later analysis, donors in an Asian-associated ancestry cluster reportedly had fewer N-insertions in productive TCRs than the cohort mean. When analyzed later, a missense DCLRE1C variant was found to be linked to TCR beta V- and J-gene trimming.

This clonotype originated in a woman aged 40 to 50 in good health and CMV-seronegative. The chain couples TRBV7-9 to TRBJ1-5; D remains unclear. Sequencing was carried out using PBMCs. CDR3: CASSLSTGSNQPQHF. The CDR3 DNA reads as TGTGCCAGCAGCCTTTCGACGGGTAGCAATCAGCCCCAGCATTTT.